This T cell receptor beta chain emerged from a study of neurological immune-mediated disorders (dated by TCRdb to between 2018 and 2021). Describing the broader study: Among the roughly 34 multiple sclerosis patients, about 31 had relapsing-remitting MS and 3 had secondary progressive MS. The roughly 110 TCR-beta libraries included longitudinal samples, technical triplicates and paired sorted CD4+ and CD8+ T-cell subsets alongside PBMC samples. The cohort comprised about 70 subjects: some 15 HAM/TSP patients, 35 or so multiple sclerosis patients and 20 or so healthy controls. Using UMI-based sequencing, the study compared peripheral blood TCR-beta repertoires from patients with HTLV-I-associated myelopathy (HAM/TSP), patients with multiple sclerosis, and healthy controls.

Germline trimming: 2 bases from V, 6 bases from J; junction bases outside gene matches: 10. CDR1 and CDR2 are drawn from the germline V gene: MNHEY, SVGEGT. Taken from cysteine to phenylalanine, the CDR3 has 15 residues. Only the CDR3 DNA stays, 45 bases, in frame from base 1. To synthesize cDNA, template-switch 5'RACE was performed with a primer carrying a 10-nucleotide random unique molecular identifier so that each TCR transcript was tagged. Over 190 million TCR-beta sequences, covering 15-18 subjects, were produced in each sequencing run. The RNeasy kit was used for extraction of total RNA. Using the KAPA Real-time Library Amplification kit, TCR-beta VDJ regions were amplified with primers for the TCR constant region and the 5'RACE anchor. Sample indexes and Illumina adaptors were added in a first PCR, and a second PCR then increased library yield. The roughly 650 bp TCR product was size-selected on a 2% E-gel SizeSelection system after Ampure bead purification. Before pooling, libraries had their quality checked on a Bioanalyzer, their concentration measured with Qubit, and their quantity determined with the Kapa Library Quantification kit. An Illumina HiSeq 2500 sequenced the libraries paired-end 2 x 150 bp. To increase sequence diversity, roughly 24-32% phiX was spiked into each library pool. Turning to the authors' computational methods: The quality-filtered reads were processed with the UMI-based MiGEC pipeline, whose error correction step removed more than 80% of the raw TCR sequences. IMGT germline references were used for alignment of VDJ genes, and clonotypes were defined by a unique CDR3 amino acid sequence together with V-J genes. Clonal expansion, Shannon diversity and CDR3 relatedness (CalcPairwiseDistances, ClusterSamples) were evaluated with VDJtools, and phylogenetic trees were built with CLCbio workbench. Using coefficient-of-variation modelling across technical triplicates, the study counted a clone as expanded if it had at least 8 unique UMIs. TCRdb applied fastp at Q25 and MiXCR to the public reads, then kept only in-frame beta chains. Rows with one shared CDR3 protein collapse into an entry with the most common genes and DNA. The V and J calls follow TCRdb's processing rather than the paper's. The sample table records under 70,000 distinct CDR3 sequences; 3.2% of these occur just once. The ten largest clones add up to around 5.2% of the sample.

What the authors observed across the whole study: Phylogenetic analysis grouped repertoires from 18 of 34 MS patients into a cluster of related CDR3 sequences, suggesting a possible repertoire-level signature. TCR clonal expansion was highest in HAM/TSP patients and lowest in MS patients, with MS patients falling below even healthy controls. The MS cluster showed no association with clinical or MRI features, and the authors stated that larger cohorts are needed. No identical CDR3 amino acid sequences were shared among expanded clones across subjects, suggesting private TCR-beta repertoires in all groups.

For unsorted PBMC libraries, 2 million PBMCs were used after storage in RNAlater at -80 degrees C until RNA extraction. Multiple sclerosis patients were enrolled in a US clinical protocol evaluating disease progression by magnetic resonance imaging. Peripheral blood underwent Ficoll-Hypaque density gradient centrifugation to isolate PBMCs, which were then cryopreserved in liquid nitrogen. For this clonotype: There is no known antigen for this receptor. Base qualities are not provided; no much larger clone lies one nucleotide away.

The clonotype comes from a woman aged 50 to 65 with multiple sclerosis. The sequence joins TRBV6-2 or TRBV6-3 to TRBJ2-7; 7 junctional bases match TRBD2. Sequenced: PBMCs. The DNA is TGTGCCAGCAGTTACCTCGCGGGAGCAAGGGGCGAGCAGTACTTC. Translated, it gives CASSYLAGARGEQYF.